A single count supports the clone carrying this T cell receptor (beta chain). Its antigen is not known. Second-dose intervals of approximately 4 or approximately 12 weeks were pooled. The data were produced by immunoSEQ multiplex PCR, yet TCRdb's version contains in-frame clones alone and is incomplete. The table has 150,000 to 190,000 clones, approximately 91% seen once; the top ten hold approximately 1.5%. This specimen comes from a study of T cell responses to AZD1222 COVID-19 vaccine. Study-level points and caveats: None of the repertoires were sampled until the peak T cell response had passed. Only five to seven AZD1222 recipients were seropositive at baseline. The donors showed a predominance of white British ancestry and of females, with possible underestimation of clonal diversity.

The CDR3 length is 18 residues. Trimming cost V 2 bases and J 7 bases; bases outside gene matches: 14. Germline CDR1 and CDR2: SGHDN and FVKESK. The sequence came from an adult who received the AZD1222 COVID-19 vaccine. The sequencing used peripheral blood, collected 28 days after the second AZD1222 dose. The chain recombines TRBV14 with TRBJ2-1; 10 positions match TRBD1. CDR3 loop: CASSQSDRGRFYLNEQFF. The CDR3 DNA reads as TGTGCCAGCAGCCAATCCGACAGGGGGCGATTTTATTTGAATGAGCAGTTCTTC.